This T cell receptor (beta chain) is drawn from a study of technical replicates of blood from a handful of donors. This table comes from immunoSEQ multiplex PCR, and its TCRdb copy is limited to in-frame clones, with some not included. The sample holds more than 60,000 clones, 90% to 95% seen once. This clone showed up just a few times. Trimming pared 4 bases from V and 6 bases from J, leaving 10 bases between. The CDR3 has 12 residues. CDR1 and CDR2 from the germline V gene are KGHSH and LQKENI. The sequenced material came from T cells isolated from PBMCs. The chain employs TRBV18 and TRBJ2-7; tentative D call: TRBD1 (5 bases). This TCR was sampled from a human donor in good health. CDR3 region: CASSLDTSEQYF. CDR3 DNA: TGTGCCAGCTCACTGGACACTTCCGAGCAGTACTTC. Variable domain in full (rest from reference TRBV18 and TRBJ2-7): NAGVMQNPRHLVRRRGQEARLRCSPMKGHSHVYWYRQLPEEGLKFMVYLQKENIIDESGMPKERFSAEFPKEGPSILRIQQVVRGDSAAYFCASSLDTSEQYFGPGTRLTVT.